One sample yielded the 2 T cell receptor beta chains listed below, sequenced in a study of human CD8 memory T cell subsets. UMI-labeled 5' RACE generated the TCR beta libraries. One entry per CDR3 protein, without DNA, is what TCRdb gives after re-calling the 5' RACE reads. The sample totals 5,000 to 7,500 distinct CDR3 sequences. Sequenced material: CD8+ effector memory T cells (TEM) sorted from PBMCs. Subset described: effector memory CD8 T cells, CCR7- CD45RO+ CD95+. These receptors all come from a human donor in good health.

The V gene is TRBV13, the J gene TRBJ2-4; the D call from TCRdb, TRBD1, cannot be confirmed without DNA. The length of the CDR3 is 16 residues. The V gene's germline CDR1 is PRHDT and CDR2 FYEKMQ (reference sequence). The CDR3 spells CASSSRQGIAKNIQYF.

This chain joins TRBV19 and TRBJ1-1. Germline-derived CDR1 and CDR2 are LNHDA and SQIVND (reference sequence). The CDR3 totals 14 residues. The CDR3 sequence is CASSISNTNTEAFF.